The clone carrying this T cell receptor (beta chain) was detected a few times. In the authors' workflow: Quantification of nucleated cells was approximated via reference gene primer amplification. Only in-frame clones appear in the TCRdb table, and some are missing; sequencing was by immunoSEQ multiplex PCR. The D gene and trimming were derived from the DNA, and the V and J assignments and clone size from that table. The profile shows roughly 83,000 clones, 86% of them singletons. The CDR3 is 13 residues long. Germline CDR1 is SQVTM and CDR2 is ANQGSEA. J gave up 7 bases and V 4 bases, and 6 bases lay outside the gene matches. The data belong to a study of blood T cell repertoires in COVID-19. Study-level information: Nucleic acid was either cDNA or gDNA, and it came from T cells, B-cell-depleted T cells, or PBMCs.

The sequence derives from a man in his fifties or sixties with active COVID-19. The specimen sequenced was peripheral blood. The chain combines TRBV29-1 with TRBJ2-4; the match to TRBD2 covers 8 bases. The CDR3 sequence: CSVAGLVGNIQYF. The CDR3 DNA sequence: TGCAGCGTTGCGGGACTAGTCGGGAACATTCAGTACTTC.